This T cell receptor (beta chain) was sequenced in a study of PD-1 blockade in mismatch repair-deficient tumors. Study overall: All were previously treated, progressing patients with 11 to 13 mismatch repair-deficient cancer types. Regarding the study as a whole: Tumor-resident clones, often absent from pretreatment blood, expanded after pembrolizumab and then contracted.

Note on this clone: Its specificity is not known.

Assay: immunoSEQ multiplex PCR; the TCRdb copy retains only in-frame clones and omits some. The sample yields under 50,000 clones, approximately 88% seen once. This CDR3 spans 15 amino acids. Germline CDR1 is GTSNPN and CDR2 is SVGIG (reference sequence). The ends lost 4 bases at V and 7 bases at J; junction bases unmatched: 12. Mismatch repair deficiency was confirmed in all patients, by PCR or immunohistochemistry. A few pembrolizumab responders had their TCRs sequenced. The TCR was taken from an adult with mismatch repair-deficient cancer. The rearrangement uses TRBV30 and TRBJ1-2; TRBD1 aligns across 10 bases. Source: PBMCs, taken around 38 weeks after starting pembrolizumab. The CDR3 coding sequence is TGTGCCTGGACCCGTCCCGGGACAGGGGAGGGTGGCTACACCTTC. Translation gives CAWTRPGTGEGGYTF.